The clone carrying this T cell receptor (beta chain) has only a few counts. TCRdb re-called the 5' RACE reads with MiXCR, one entry per CDR3 protein. The table lists over 55,000 distinct CDR3 sequences, 7% to 8% of them singletons. This sample is part of a study of early T cells in non-severe SARS-CoV-2 infection. Between the trimmed V and J ends, which lost 4 bases and 10 bases, there was a span of 11 bases. CDR3 size: 12 residues. Germline-derived CDR1 and CDR2 are SGHVS and FNYEAQ. The source material was whole blood. The genes are TRBV7-6 and TRBJ2-1; D may be TRBD1 or TRBD2 (5 bases each). This TCR derives from an adult who was a healthcare worker with PCR-confirmed SARS-CoV-2 infection or an uninfected control (not recorded which). In DNA form, the CDR3 reads TGTGCCAGCAGCTCCACAGGAGGCGAGCAGTTCTTC. The encoded protein is CASSSTGGEQFF.